These T cell receptor beta chains were read from a single sample in a study of T cell repertoires and leukemia-associated antigens. TCRdb analysed the 5' RACE reads with MiXCR anew, one entry per CDR3 protein. The sample records about 11,000 distinct CDR3 sequences, 35% to 45% being singletons. Their antigens remain unidentified. Sequenced sample: CD3+ T cells sorted from blood and cultured. These receptors were taken from a female donor in good health. The CDR3 runs from the conserved cysteine through the conserved F or W. The D gene is left open where the match is weak. Clone size is shown for a subset of rows, as once, few, many or a class of expanded clone.

J gene | D gene | clone size | V gene | CDR3 DNA | CDR3 protein
TRBJ2-7 | . | many | TRBV5-1 | TGCGCCAGCAGCCCCGGACAAACCTACGAGCAGTACTTC | CASSPGQTYEQYF
TRBJ1-5 | TRBD1 | many | TRBV18 | TGTGCCAGCTCACCGGGGACAGGAATCAATCAGCCCCAGCATTTT | CASSPGTGINQPQHF
TRBJ2-5 | TRBD1 | . | TRBV20-1 | TGCAGTGCAGGGGGCGCGGAGGCAGAGACCCAGTACTTC | CSAGGAEAETQYF
TRBJ2-1 | . | many | TRBV5-1 | TGCGCCAGCAGCTTGGCGGGGCTGAGCTCCTACAATGAGCAGTTCTTC | CASSLAGLSSYNEQFF
TRBJ1-1 | TRBD1 | . | TRBV30 | TGTGCCTGGAGTGTACGGACAGGGGAGAGAGCTTTCTTT | CAWSVRTGERAFF
TRBJ2-5 | . | . | TRBV6-6 | TGTGCCAGCAGCTCAGGTTTAGAGACCCAGCTCTTC | CASSSGLETQLF
TRBJ1-1 | . | . | TRBV20-1 | TGCAGTGCTAGAGATCCCCTTACAGGGAACACTGAAGCTTTCTTT | CSARDPLTGNTEAFF
TRBJ2-7 | . | many | TRBV3-1 | TGTGCCAGCAGCCAAGATTTAGCGACAAGCTCCTACGAGCAGTACTTC | CASSQDLATSSYEQYF
TRBJ1-1 | . | many | TRBV14 | TGTGCCAGCAGCCACCTCCTGAACACTGAAGCTTTCTTT | CASSHLLNTEAFF
TRBJ1-1 | . | . | TRBV5-1 | TGCGCCCGCAGCGCCCAGCGCGGGTACACTGAAGCTTTCTTT | CARSAQRGYTEAFF
TRBJ2-1 | TRBD2 | . | TRBV20-1 | TGCAGTGCTAGAGATATTGTCCTAGCGGGCTACAATGAGCAGTTCTTC | CSARDIVLAGYNEQFF
TRBJ2-7 | TRBD2 | . | TRBV20-1 | TGCAGTGCTAGAGTAGCGGGAGTGTACGAGCGGTACTTC | CSARVAGVYERYF
TRBJ2-1 | . | . | TRBV6-1 | TGTGCCAGCAGTGGAGGGGGCTCCTACAATGAGCAGTTCTTC | CASSGGGSYNEQFF
TRBJ2-2 | . | few | TRBV5-1 | TGCGCCAGCAGCTTGAGCCCCGGTGCCACCGGGGAGCTGTTTTTT | CASSLSPGATGELFF
TRBJ1-1 | . | medium-sized | TRBV28 | TGTGCCAGCAGCCCCGCATGGACTGAAGCTTTCTTT | CASSPAWTEAFF
TRBJ1-2 | . | . | TRBV6-1 | TGTGCCAGCAGTGAAGTCGGGCAGGTCCATGGCTACACCTTC | CASSEVGQVHGYTF
TRBJ1-2 | TRBD1 | few | TRBV20-1 | TGCAGTGCTAGCCCCGGGACAGGGGGCGCGGATGGCTACACCTTC | CSASPGTGGADGYTF
TRBJ2-1 | . | many | TRBV28 | TGTGCCAACCCCTTAAGTCCGTTTACGCACAATGAGCAGTTCTTC | CANPLSPFTHNEQFF
TRBJ1-5 | . | . | TRBV24-1 | TGTGCCACCAGTGATTTGACCGGACCCGGGGGCCAGCATTTT | CATSDLTGPGGQHF
TRBJ1-1 | . | . | TRBV20-1 | . | CSARELAGIETQYFGPGTEAFF
TRBJ2-6 | TRBD1 | once | TRBV15 | TGTGCCACCAGCAGAGTCACCGGGACAGGGTCCTCTGGGGCCAACGTCCTGACTTTC | CATSRVTGTGSSGANVLTF
TRBJ2-7 | . | . | TRBV4-2 | TGTGCCAGCAGCCAAGATGGGCCCGGGACTCCATCGGTTCGGTACTTC | CASSQDGPGTPSVRYF
TRBJ2-2 | . | . | TRBV20-1 | TGCAGTGCTAGAGATGTTGCGGGGCATGCCGGGGAGCTGTTTTTT | CSARDVAGHAGELFF
TRBJ2-7 | TRBD1 | . | TRBV7-3 | TGTGCCAGCAGCTTAGGGGCCTTAGGGGGCTCCGAGCAGTACTTC | CASSLGALGGSEQYF
TRBJ1-4 | . | . | TRBV12-3/TRBV12-4 | TGTGCCAGCAGCCCCGGACAGGAAAAACTGTTTTTT | CASSPGQEKLFF
TRBJ2-7 | TRBD2 | once | TRBV7-3 | TGTGCCAGCAGCTTACACCTTGCGGCAGCGGGGTACGAGCAGTACTTC | CASSLHLAAAGYEQYF
TRBJ2-1 | TRBD1 | . | TRBV7-9 | TGTGCCAGCAGCCGCCGTCCCGGGACAGGGTACGCCCAGTTCTTC | CASSRRPGTGYAQFF
TRBJ2-7 | TRBD2 | medium-sized | TRBV5-1 | TGCGCCAGCAGCTCTCCTAAACAGCGGGAGAGTTACGAGCAGTACTTC | CASSSPKQRESYEQYF
TRBJ2-3 | . | . | TRBV5-1 | TGCGCCAGCAGCCCCCGCTGGGGGGAAACAGATACGCAGTATTTT | CASSPRWGETDTQYF
TRBJ2-5 | TRBD2 | . | TRBV10-2 | TGCGCCAGCAGTGGGGGCGGGAGAGTCAAGACACAGTACTTC | CASSGGGRVKTQYF
TRBJ2-5 | . | medium-sized | TRBV7-8 | TGTGCCAGCAGCTTTGTGGGTTCCCGAGAGACCCAGTACTTC | CASSFVGSRETQYF
TRBJ1-2 | . | . | TRBV4-1 | TGCGCCAGCAGCCAAGATAGGGACGGGATCTATGGCTACACCTTC | CASSQDRDGIYGYTF
TRBJ2-1 | TRBD2 | many | TRBV27 | TGTGCCAGCAGTCCAACCGAGGGACTAGCGGATTACCATTACAATGAGCAGTTCTTC | CASSPTEGLADYHYNEQFF
TRBJ2-3 | . | . | TRBV12-3/TRBV12-4 | TGTGCCAGCAGTTTTCTGTCAGGGGTGCCAGATACGCAGTATTTT | CASSFLSGVPDTQYF
TRBJ2-7 | . | many | TRBV4-2 | TGTGCCAGCAGCCAAGGCAGAATCAACTCCTACGAGCAGTACTTC | CASSQGRINSYEQYF
TRBJ2-5 | . | . | TRBV25-1 | TGTGCCAGCAGTGAAGGGGGTGTAAAAGAGACCCAGTACTTC | CASSEGGVKETQYF
TRBJ2-5 | . | few | TRBV7-8 | TGTGCCAGCAGCCTCCGGGTTCGGGAGACCCAGTACTTC | CASSLRVRETQYF
TRBJ2-7 | TRBD1 | many | TRBV12-3/TRBV12-4 | TGTGCCAGCAGTTTCTTTACAGGGGGCGGCGAAGAGCAGTACTTC | CASSFFTGGGEEQYF
TRBJ1-6 | . | . | TRBV5-1 | TGCGCCAGCAGCTCGGTTAATTCACCCCTCCACTTT | CASSSVNSPLHF
TRBJ2-3 | . | . | TRBV20-1 | TGCAGTGCCATGAGGGGAGATACGCAGTATTTT | CSAMRGDTQYF
TRBJ1-2 | . | few | TRBV24-1 | TGTGCCACCAGTTTTGGAGTCGGAGGCTACGCCTTC | CATSFGVGGYAF
TRBJ2-7 | . | . | TRBV3-1 | TGTGCCAGCAGCAGTCAACAAGCCTCCAACGAGCAGTACTTC | CASSSQQASNEQYF
TRBJ2-1 | . | . | TRBV2 | TGTGCCAGCGTTAGGGAGGGGGGTAAGAATGAGCAGTTCTTC | CASVREGGKNEQFF
TRBJ2-2 | . | . | TRBV28 | TGTGCCAGCAGCCCGTGGGAGGAGCGGAAGGGTTCGAACACCGGGGAGCTGCTTTTT | CASSPWEERKGSNTGELLF
TRBJ2-3 | . | . | TRBV29-1 | TGCAGCGTTGCAGGAAGGGGTCGGCACGAGTGGCAGTATTTT | CSVAGRGRHEWQYF
TRBJ1-4 | . | medium-sized | TRBV5-1 | TGCGCCAGCAGCTTTACAGGGTGGACTGAAAAACTGTTTTTT | CASSFTGWTEKLFF
TRBJ2-2 | TRBD1 | few | TRBV20-1 | TGCAGTGCTAGAGCCGGGACAGCGAACACCGGGGAGCTGTTTTTT | CSARAGTANTGELFF
TRBJ2-7 | . | . | TRBV20-1 | TGCAGTGCTCCCCGGCCTAGCGTGGTTACCGAGGGGGAGCAGTACTTC | CSAPRPSVVTEGEQYF
TRBJ2-5 | TRBD1 | . | TRBV20-1 | TGCAGTGGCAGGGGTGCCCGGGACAAGGGGGCACAAGAGACCCAGTACTTC | CSGRGARDKGAQETQYF
TRBJ1-1 | . | . | TRBV6-2/TRBV6-3 | TGTGCCAGCAGTTCCCACCAGGGGAAGTGGACTGAAGCTTTCTTT | CASSSHQGKWTEAFF
TRBJ2-1 | . | . | TRBV7-9 | TGTGCCAGCAGCTGGGGGCCCCCTAGGAATGAGCAGTTCTTC | CASSWGPPRNEQFF
TRBJ2-1 | . | many | TRBV5-4 | TGTGCCAGCAGCTTGGATATTCCGCGGAATGAGCAGTTCTTC | CASSLDIPRNEQFF
TRBJ2-4 | . | few | TRBV20-1 | TGCAGTGCTAGAGATACTCGGCGGCCAAACATTCAGTACTTC | CSARDTRRPNIQYF
TRBJ1-2 | . | many | TRBV20-1 | TGCAGTGCTTGGCCCGGGGACTTCTATGGCTACACCTTC | CSAWPGDFYGYTF
TRBJ1-5 | . | . | TRBV20-1 | TGCAGTGCTAGCGCGGGGGCTTATCAGCCCCAGCATTTT | CSASAGAYQPQHF
TRBJ2-2 | . | . | TRBV6-5 | TGTGCCGGCAGTTACGGCAGCGGCGACACCGGGGAGCTGTTTTTT | CAGSYGSGDTGELFF